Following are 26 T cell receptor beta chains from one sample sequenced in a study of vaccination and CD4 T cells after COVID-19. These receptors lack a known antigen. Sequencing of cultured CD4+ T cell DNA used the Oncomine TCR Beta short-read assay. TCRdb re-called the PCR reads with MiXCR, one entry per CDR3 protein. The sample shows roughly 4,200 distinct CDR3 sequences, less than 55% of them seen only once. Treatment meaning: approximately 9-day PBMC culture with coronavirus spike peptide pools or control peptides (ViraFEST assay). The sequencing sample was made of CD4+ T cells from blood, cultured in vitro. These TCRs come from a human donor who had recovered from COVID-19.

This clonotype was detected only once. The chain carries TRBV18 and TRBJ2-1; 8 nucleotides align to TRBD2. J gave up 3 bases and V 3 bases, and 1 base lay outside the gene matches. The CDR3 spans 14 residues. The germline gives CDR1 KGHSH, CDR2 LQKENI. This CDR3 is CASSPGLVYNEQFF. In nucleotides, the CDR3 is TGTGCCAGCTCACCGGGACTAGTCTACAATGAGCAGTTCTTC.

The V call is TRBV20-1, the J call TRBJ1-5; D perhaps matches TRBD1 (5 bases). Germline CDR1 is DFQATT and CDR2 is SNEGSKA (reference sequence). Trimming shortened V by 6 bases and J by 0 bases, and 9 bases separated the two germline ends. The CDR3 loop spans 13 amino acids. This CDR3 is CSAMTDSNQPQHF. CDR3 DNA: TGCAGTGCGATGACAGATAGCAATCAGCCCCAGCATTTT.

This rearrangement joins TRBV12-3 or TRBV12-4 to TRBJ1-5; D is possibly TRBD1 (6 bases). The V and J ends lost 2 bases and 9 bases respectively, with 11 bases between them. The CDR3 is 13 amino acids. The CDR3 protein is CASSLLGQGPQHF. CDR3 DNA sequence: TGTGCCAGCAGTTTACTGGGACAAGGGCCCCAGCATTTT.

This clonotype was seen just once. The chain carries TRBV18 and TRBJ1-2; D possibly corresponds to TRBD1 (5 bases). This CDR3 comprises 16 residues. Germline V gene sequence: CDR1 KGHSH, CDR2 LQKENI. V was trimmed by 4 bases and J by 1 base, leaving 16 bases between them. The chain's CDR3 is CASSLSGGHDNYGYTF. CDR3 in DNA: TGTGCCAGCTCACTCTCAGGCGGACACGATAACTATGGCTACACCTTC.

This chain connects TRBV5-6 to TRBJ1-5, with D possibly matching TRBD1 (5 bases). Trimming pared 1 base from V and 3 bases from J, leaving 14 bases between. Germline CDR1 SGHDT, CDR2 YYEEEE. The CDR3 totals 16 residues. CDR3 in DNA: TGTGCCAGCAGCTTGTTTAAACCAGGGTCCAATCAGCCCCAGCATTTT. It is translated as CASSLFKPGSNQPQHF.

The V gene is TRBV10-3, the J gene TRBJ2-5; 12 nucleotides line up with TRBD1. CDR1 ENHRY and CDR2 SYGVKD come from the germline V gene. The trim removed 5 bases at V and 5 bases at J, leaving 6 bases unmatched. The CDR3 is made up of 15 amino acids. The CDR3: CAISMGQGALETQYF. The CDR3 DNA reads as TGTGCCATCAGTATGGGACAGGGGGCCCTTGAGACCCAGTACTTC.

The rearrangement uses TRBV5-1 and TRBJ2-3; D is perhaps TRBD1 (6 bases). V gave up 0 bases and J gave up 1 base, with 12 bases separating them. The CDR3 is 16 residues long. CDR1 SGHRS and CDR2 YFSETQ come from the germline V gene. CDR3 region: CASSLAINRGTDTQYF. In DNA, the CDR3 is TGCGCCAGCAGCTTGGCCATTAACAGGGGCACAGATACGCAGTATTTT.

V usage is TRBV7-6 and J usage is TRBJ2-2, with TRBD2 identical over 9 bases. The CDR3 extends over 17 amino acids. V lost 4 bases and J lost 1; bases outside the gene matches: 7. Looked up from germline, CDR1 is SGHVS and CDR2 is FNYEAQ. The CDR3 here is CASSSLSTSGNTGELFF. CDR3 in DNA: TGTGCCAGCAGCTCCCTCTCGACTAGCGGGAACACCGGGGAGCTGTTTTTT.

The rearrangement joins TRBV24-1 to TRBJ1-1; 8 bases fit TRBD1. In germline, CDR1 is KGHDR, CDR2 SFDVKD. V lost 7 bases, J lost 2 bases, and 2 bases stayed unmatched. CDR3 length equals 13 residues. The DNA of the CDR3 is TGTGCCACCAGGGACAGGGACAACACTGAAGCTTTCTTT. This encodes CATRDRDNTEAFF.

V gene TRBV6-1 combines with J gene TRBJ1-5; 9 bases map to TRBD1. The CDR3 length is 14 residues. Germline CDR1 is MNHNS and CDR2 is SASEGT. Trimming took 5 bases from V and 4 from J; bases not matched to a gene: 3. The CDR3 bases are TGTGCCAGCAGTCCCGGGACAGGGAATCAGCCCCAGCATTTT. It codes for CASSPGTGNQPQHF.

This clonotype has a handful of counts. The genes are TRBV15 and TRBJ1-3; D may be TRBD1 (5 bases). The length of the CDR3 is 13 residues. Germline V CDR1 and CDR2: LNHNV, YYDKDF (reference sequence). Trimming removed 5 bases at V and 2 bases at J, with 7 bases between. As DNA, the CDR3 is TGTGCCACCAGCGGGACGACTGGAAACACCATATATTTT. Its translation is CATSGTTGNTIYF.

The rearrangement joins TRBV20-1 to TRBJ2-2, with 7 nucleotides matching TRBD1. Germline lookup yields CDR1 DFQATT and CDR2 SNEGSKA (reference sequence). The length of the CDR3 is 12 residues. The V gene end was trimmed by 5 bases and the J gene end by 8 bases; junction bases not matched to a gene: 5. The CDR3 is CSAAGGRGELFF. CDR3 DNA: TGCAGTGCTGCAGGGGGAAGGGGGGAGCTGTTTTTT.

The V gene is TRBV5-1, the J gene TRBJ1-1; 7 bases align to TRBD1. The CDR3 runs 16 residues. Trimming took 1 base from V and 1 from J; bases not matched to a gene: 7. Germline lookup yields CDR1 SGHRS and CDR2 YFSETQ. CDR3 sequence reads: CASSLLAGGENTEAFF. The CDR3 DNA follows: TGCGCCAGCAGCTTGTTGGCAGGGGGGGAGAACACTGAAGCTTTCTTT.

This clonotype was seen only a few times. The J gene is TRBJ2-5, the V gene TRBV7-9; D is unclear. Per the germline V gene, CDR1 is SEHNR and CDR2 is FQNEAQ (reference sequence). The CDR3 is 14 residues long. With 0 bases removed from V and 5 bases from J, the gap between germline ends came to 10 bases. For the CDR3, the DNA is TGTGCCAGCAGCTTAGCGCGACTGCCGGAGACCCAGTACTTC. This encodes CASSLARLPETQYF.

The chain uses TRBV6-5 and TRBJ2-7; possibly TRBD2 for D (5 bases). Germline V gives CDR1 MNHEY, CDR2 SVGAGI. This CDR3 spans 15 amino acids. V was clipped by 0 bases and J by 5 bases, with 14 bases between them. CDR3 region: CASSYSSLAIHEQYF. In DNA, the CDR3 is TGTGCCAGCAGTTACTCGAGCCTAGCTATCCACGAGCAGTACTTC.

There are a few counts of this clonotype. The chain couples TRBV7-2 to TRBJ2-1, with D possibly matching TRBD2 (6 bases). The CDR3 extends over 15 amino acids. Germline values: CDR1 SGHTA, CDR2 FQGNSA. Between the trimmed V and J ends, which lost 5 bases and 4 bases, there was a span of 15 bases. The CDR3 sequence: CASSRSWGRYNEQFF. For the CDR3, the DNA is TGTGCCAGCAGCCGATCTTGGGGGAGGTACAATGAGCAGTTCTTC.

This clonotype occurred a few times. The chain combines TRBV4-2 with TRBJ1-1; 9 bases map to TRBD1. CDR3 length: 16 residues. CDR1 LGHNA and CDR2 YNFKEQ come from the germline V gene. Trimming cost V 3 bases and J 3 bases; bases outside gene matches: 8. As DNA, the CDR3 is TGTGCCAGCAGCCATCGGACAGGGGATGGATACACTGAAGCTTTCTTT. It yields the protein CASSHRTGDGYTEAFF.

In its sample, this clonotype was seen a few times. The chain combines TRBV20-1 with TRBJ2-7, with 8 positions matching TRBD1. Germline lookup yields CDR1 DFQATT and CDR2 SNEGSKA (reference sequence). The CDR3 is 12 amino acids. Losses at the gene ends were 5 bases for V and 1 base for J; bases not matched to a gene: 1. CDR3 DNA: TGCAGTGCTCGGACAGGGTCCTACGAGCAGTACTTC. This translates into CSARTGSYEQYF.

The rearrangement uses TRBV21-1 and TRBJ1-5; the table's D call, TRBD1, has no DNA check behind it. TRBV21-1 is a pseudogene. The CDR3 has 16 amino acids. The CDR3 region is CATGSGPGGDNQPQHF. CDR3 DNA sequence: TGTGCCACGGGATCGGGGCCGGGGGGTGACAATCAGCCCCAGCATTTT.

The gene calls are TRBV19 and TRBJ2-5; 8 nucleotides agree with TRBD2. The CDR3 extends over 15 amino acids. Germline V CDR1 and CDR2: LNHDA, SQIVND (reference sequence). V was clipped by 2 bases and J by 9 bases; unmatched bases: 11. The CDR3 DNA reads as TGTGCCAGTAGTATACGAGCGGGAGCAGGCGAGGCCCAGTACTTC. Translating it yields CASSIRAGAGEAQYF.

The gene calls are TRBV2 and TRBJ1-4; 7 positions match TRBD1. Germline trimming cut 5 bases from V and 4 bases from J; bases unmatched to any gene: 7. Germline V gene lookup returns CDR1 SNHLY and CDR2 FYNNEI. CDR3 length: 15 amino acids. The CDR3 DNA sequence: TGTGCCAGCAGTAAAGGAGGGACAGTTAATGAAAAACTGTTTTTT. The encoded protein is CASSKGGTVNEKLFF.

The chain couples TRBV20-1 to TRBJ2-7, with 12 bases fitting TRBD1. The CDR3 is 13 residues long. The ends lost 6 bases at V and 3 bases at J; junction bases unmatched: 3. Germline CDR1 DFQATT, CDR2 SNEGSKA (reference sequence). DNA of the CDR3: TGCAGTGCCGGGACAGGGGGCTTCTACGAGCAGTACTTC. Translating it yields CSAGTGGFYEQYF.

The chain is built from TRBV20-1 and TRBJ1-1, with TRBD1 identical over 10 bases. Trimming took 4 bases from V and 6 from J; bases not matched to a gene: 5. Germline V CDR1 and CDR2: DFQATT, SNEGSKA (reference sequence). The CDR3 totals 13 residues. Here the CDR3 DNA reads TGCAGTGCTAACCGGGACAGGGGCCCTGAAGCTTTCTTT. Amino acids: CSANRDRGPEAFF.

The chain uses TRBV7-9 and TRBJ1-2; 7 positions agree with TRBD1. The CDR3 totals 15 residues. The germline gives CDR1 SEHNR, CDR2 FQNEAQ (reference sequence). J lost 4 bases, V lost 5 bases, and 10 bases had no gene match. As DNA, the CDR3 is TGTGCCAGCAGCAGCGACAGGGAAGGAAGCTATGGCTACACCTTC. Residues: CASSSDREGSYGYTF.

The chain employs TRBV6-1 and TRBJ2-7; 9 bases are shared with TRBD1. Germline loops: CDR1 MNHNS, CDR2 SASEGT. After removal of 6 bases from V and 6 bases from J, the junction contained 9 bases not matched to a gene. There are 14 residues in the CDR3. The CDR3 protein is CASSPGTGLSEQYF. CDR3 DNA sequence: TGTGCCAGCAGCCCCGGGACAGGGCTCTCCGAGCAGTACTTC.

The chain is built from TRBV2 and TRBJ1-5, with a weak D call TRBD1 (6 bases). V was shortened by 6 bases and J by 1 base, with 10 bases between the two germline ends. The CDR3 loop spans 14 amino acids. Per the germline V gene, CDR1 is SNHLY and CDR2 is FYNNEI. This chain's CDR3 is CASRQGLSNQPQHF. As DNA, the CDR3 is TGTGCCAGCAGGCAGGGGTTAAGCAATCAGCCCCAGCATTTT.